Only a few counts were recorded for the clone carrying this TCR beta chain. The PCR ran on 60 Vbeta and 13 Jbeta primers. Assay used: immunoSEQ multiplex PCR; TCRdb lists only in-frame clones, some missing. The sample carries around 94,000 clones, around 69% recorded once. This entry comes from a study of cytomegalovirus exposure and HLA in healthy donors. The receptor was derived from a man aged 25-40 years in good health and CMV-seronegative. Sequenced: PBMCs.

The CDR3 region has the DNA TGTGCCATCAGTGAGCTCCTCCTGGCTAGCGGGGGTAATGAGCAGTTCTTC. Translating gives CAISELLLASGGNEQFF. This sequence joins TRBV10-3 and TRBJ2-1; 10 bases fit TRBD2. The CDR3 length is 17 residues. Germline CDR1 reads ENHRY; CDR2 reads SYGVKD. J lost 7 bases, V lost 2 bases, and 11 bases had no gene match.